The clone carrying this T cell receptor (beta chain) was counted between two and nine times. What it recognizes is unknown. The germline CDR1 and CDR2 sequences are LGHNA and YNFKEQ. This CDR3 comprises 16 residues. V lost 0 bases to trimming and J lost 5 bases, with 16 bases between them. Carrying unique molecular identifiers, the cDNA also gained a universal primer site through template switching. TCRdb recomputed calls from the 5' RACE reads with MiXCR, one row per CDR3 protein. This table has 1.5 million to 2 million distinct CDR3 sequences, about 30% appearing once. This sample is part of a study of identical twins. General study findings and limits: With beta out-of-frame sequences, excess sharing by twins was weaker. Abundant beta clonotypes from cord blood had fewer insertions, unlike memory repertoires, which showed none.

Everyone who donated was a healthy Caucasian. Sequencing was done on a sample of cord blood. This chain joins TRBV4-2 and TRBJ1-2; D not certain. The source of this sequence is a newborn girl in good health. The CDR3 DNA reads as TGTGCCAGCAGCCAAGACCCTCTTCCGGCCGGGTATGGCTACACCTTC. Its translation is CASSQDPLPAGYGYTF.